Listed below are T cell receptor beta chains from one sample, sequenced in a study of monozygotic twins with cystic fibrosis. This table comes from immunoSEQ multiplex PCR, and its TCRdb copy is limited to in-frame clones, with some not included. Of 30,000 or so clones listed, under 70% were seen once; the top ten hold approximately 0.8%. Sequencing was performed on blood. The receptors shown here come from a girl under 18 with cystic fibrosis. Both conserved end residues are part of each CDR3. The D gene is left open where the match is weak. Not all rows give a size; the values are once, few, many and, for expanded clones, a class.

J | size | D | V | CDR3 | DNA
TRBJ1-4 | . | . | TRBV4-1 | CASSRIPGLQKANEKLFF | TGCGCCAGCAGCCGGATCCCGGGGCTCCAAAAGGCTAATGAAAAACTGTTTTTT
TRBJ2-2 | . | . | TRBV7-8 | CASSLRGEGTGELFF | TGTGCCAGCAGCCTCAGGGGAGAGGGCACCGGGGAGCTGTTTTTT
TRBJ1-2 | few | . | TRBV25-1 | CASSRGGSYGYTF | TGTGCCAGCAGTAGGGGGGGCAGCTATGGCTACACCTTC
TRBJ1-5 | . | . | TRBV7-2 | CASSTQAGGGQPQHF | TGTGCCAGCAGCACCCAGGCTGGCGGAGGTCAGCCCCAGCATTTT
TRBJ2-4 | . | TRBD2 | TRBV29-1 | CSVWTGGRKNIQYF | TGCAGCGTTTGGACGGGGGGACGCAAAAACATTCAGTACTTC
TRBJ2-1 | few | TRBD2 | TRBV9 | CASSITSGKGNEQFF | TGTGCCAGCAGCATCACTAGCGGGAAAGGGAATGAGCAGTTCTTC
TRBJ1-1 | . | . | TRBV7-2 | CASSFRQNTEAFF | TGTGCCAGCAGCTTCCGACAGAACACTGAAGCTTTCTTT
TRBJ1-2 | . | . | TRBV18 | CASSPAADYGYTF | TGTGCCAGCTCACCGGCGGCGGATTATGGCTACACCTTC
TRBJ1-2 | . | TRBD1 | TRBV30 | CAWSAPTGFYGYTF | TGTGCCTGGAGTGCCCCGACAGGGTTCTATGGCTACACCTTC
TRBJ2-1 | few | TRBD2 | TRBV19 | CASSIWASGVYEQFF | TGTGCCAGTAGTATTTGGGCTAGCGGGGTCTATGAGCAGTTCTTC
TRBJ2-7 | once | . | TRBV5-1 | CASSLGQLTPYEQYF | TGCGCCAGCAGCTTGGGACAACTAACCCCCTACGAGCAGTACTTC
TRBJ2-7 | . | . | TRBV6-5 | CASSPGQNYEQYF | TGTGCCAGCAGCCCGGGACAAAACTACGAGCAGTACTTC
TRBJ2-1 | . | . | TRBV30 | CAWSVPPGKDRESYNEQFF | TGTGCCTGGAGTGTGCCTCCTGGGAAGGACAGAGAATCGTACAATGAGCAGTTCTTC
TRBJ1-2 | . | TRBD1 | TRBV5-6 | CASSPVGQEGGYTF | TGTGCCAGCAGCCCCGTCGGACAGGAGGGTGGCTACACCTTC
TRBJ1-5 | . | . | TRBV5-4 | CASSPRTEWTQHSNQPQHF | TGTGCCAGCAGCCCCCGGACGGAGTGGACACAACATAGCAATCAGCCCCAGCATTTT
TRBJ2-1 | . | . | TRBV30 | CAWSVREGRNEQFF | TGTGCCTGGAGTGTACGTGAGGGACGCAATGAGCAGTTCTTC
TRBJ2-7 | once | TRBD2 | TRBV6-6 | CASRLDGGTSYEQYF | TGTGCCAGCAGGTTGGACGGGGGGACCTCCTACGAGCAGTACTTC
TRBJ2-2 | . | TRBD1 | TRBV7-9 | CASSPWGQGSTGELFF | TGTGCCAGCAGCCCGTGGGGACAGGGCAGCACCGGGGAGCTGTTTTTT
TRBJ1-1 | few | . | TRBV30 | CAWSRTEAFF | TGTGCCTGGAGTCGCACTGAAGCTTTCTTT
TRBJ2-7 | . | TRBD2 | TRBV18 | CASSPLPGLAGGSYEQYF | TGTGCCAGCTCACCATTACCGGGACTAGCGGGAGGGTCCTACGAGCAGTACTTC
TRBJ1-2 | . | . | TRBV7-2 | CASSPRPQDYGYTF | TGTGCCAGCAGCCCTCGACCGCAGGACTATGGCTACACCTTC
TRBJ1-1 | few | . | TRBV30 | CAWSRVNTEAFF | TGTGCCTGGAGTAGGGTTAACACTGAAGCTTTCTTT
TRBJ2-5 | . | . | TRBV6-1 | CASSEYRGGETQYF | TGTGCCAGCAGTGAATATCGGGGCGGGGAGACCCAGTACTTC
TRBJ2-1 | . | TRBD2 | TRBV5-6 | CASSPGLAEYNEQFF | TGTGCCAGCAGTCCGGGACTAGCGGAATACAATGAGCAGTTCTTC
TRBJ1-5 | . | TRBD1 | TRBV10-3 | CAISDPSTGSDQPQHF | TGTGCCATCAGTGACCCATCGACAGGGAGTGATCAGCCCCAGCATTTT
TRBJ2-5 | few | . | TRBV15 | CATSRAQIQETQYF | TGTGCCACCAGCAGAGCACAGATCCAAGAGACCCAGTACTTC
TRBJ2-1 | few | TRBD2 | TRBV28 | CASSLSSTSGRKDEQFF | TGTGCCAGCAGTTTATCCTCAACTAGCGGGAGAAAGGATGAGCAGTTCTTC
TRBJ1-1 | few | . | TRBV4-2 | CASSQAQINRDTRGGTEAFF | TGTGCCAGCAGCCAAGCCCAAATCAACCGGGACACCCGAGGAGGCACTGAAGCTTTCTTT
TRBJ1-5 | few | . | TRBV2 | CASKREGTQPQHF | TGTGCCAGCAAGAGGGAGGGGACTCAGCCCCAGCATTTT
TRBJ1-1 | . | . | TRBV15 | CATSRDHGDGNTEAFF | TGTGCCACCAGCAGAGATCATGGGGACGGGAACACTGAAGCTTTCTTT
TRBJ2-3 | once | . | TRBV20-1 | CSPRMDTQYF | TGCAGCCCTCGGATGGATACGCAGTATTTT
TRBJ1-2 | . | . | TRBV4-1 | CASSQAGQTYGYTF | TGCGCCAGCAGCCAAGCTGGCCAGACCTATGGCTACACCTTC
TRBJ1-2 | once | . | TRBV6-6 | CASSYSRGINYGYTF | TGTGCCAGCAGTTACTCCAGGGGCATTAACTATGGCTACACCTTC